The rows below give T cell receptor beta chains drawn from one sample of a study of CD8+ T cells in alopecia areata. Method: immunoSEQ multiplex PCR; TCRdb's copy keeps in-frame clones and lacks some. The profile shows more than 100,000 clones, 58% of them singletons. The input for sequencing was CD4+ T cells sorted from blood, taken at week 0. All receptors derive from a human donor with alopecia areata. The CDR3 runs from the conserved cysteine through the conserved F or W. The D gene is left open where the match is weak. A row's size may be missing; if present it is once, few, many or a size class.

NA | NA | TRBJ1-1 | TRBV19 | CASSIGGHTEAFF | TGTGCCAGTAGTATAGGGGGGCACACTGAAGCTTTCTTT
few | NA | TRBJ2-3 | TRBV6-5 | CASSYRGSPTDTQYF | TGTGCCAGCAGTTACAGGGGGAGCCCCACAGATACGCAGTATTTT
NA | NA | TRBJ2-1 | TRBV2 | CASSEALLDSSSEQFF | TGTGCCAGCAGTGAAGCGCTTCTGGACAGCTCGAGTGAGCAGTTCTTC
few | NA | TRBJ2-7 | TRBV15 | CATSRVRDSTYEQYF | TGTGCCACCAGCAGAGTCCGGGATTCTACCTACGAGCAGTACTTC
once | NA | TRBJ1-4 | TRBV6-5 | CASRPLRRHGEKLFF | TGTGCCAGCAGACCTCTACGACGGCATGGGGAAAAACTGTTTTTT
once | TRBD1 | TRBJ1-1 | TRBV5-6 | CASSPQGGTTGNTEAFF | TGTGCCAGCAGCCCCCAGGGGGGGACGACCGGGAACACTGAAGCTTTCTTT
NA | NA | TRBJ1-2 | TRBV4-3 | CASSQDPWEYGYTF | TGCGCCAGCAGCCAAGACCCCTGGGAGTATGGCTACACCTTC
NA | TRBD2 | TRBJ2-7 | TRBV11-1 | CASSLRTSGGYEQYF | TGTGCCAGCAGCTTGCGGACTAGCGGGGGCTACGAGCAGTACTTC
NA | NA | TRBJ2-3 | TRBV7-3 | CASSASQGDTQYF | TGTGCCAGCAGCGCCTCACAGGGAGATACGCAGTATTTT
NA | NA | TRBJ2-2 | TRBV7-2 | CASSAASTGELFF | TGTGCCAGCAGCGCAGCGAGCACCGGGGAGCTGTTTTTT
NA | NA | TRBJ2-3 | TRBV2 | CASVRPSTDTQYF | TGTGCCAGCGTGAGACCCAGCACAGATACGCAGTATTTT
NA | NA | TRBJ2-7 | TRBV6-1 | CASRDPGRGYEQYF | TGTGCCAGCAGAGACCCGGGCAGGGGATACGAGCAGTACTTC
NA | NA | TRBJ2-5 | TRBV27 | CASSSGAWGTQYF | TGTGCCAGCTCCTCAGGGGCCTGGGGGACCCAGTACTTC
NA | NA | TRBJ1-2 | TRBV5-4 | CASSLAQGANYGYTF | TGTGCCAGCAGCTTGGCGCAGGGAGCTAACTATGGCTACACCTTC
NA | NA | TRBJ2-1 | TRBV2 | CASSPRVGYNEQFF | TGTGCCAGCAGTCCCCGGGTAGGCTACAATGAGCAGTTCTTC
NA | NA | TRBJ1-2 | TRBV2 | CASSEAHTGNYGYTF | TGTGCCAGCAGTGAAGCGCATACGGGTAACTATGGCTACACCTTC
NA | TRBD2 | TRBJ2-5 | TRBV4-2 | CASSPTELSGGRETQYF | TGTGCCAGCAGCCCCACCGAGCTTAGCGGGGGGAGAGAGACCCAGTACTTC
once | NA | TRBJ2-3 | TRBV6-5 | CASKRGEVDTQYF | TGTGCCAGCAAGAGGGGGGAAGTGGATACGCAGTATTTT
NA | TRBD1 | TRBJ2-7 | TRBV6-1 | CASSVEGGDYEQYF | TGTGCCAGCAGTGTAGAAGGGGGCGACTACGAGCAGTACTTC
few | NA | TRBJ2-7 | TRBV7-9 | CASSPGNRLYEQYF | TGTGCCAGCAGCCCCGGGAATCGACTCTACGAGCAGTACTTC
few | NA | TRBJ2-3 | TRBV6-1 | CASSEKGGGTDTQYF | TGTGCCAGCAGTGAAAAGGGGGGTGGCACAGATACGCAGTATTTT
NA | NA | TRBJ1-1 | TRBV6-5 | CASSYLQVYNPTEAFF | TGTGCCAGCAGTTACTTGCAGGTATATAACCCCACTGAAGCTTTCTTT
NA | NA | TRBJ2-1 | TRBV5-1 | CASSLGGPSYNEQFF | TGCGCCAGCAGCCTCGGGGGACCCTCCTACAATGAGCAGTTCTTC
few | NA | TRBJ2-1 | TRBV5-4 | CASTSGTEVEQFF | TGTGCCAGCACCTCCGGGACGGAGGTTGAGCAGTTCTTC
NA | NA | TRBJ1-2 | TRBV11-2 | CASSPPDSGYTF | TGTGCCAGCAGCCCACCCGACTCTGGCTACACCTTC
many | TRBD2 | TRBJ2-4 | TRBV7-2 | CASSVRLAGASKNIQYF | TGTGCCAGCAGCGTAAGACTAGCGGGAGCATCCAAAAACATTCAGTACTTC
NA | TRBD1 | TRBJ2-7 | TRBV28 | CASSSVGQGHEQYF | TGTGCCAGCAGTTCTGTAGGACAGGGTCACGAGCAGTACTTC
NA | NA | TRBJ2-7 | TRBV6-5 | CASSYGTGISYEQYF | TGTGCCAGCAGTTACGGAACAGGGATATCCTACGAGCAGTACTTC
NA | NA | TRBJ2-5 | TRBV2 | CASTQAELLETQYF | TGTGCCAGCACGCAGGCTGAGCTCCTGGAGACCCAGTACTTC
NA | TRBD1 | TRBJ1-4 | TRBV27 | CASSWTGGEKLFF | TGTGCCAGCAGTTGGACAGGGGGTGAAAAACTGTTTTTT
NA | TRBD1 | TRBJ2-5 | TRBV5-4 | CASSLDDRGQTQYF | TGTGCCAGCAGCTTGGATGACAGGGGGCAGACCCAGTACTTC
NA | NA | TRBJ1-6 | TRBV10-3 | CAISAQADSPLHF | TGTGCCATCAGTGCTCAGGCGGATTCACCCCTCCACTTT
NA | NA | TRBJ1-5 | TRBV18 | CASSPTGQPQHF | TGTGCCAGCTCACCGACGGGGCAGCCCCAGCATTTT
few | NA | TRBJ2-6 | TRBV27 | CASSRRIDGTGANVLTF | TGTGCCAGCAGCCGAAGGATAGACGGTACTGGGGCCAACGTCCTGACTTTC
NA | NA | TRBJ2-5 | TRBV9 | CASSVAVQETQYF | TGTGCCAGCAGCGTAGCCGTCCAAGAGACCCAGTACTTC
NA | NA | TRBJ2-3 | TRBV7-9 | CASSLFNRHTDTQYF | TGTGCCAGCAGCTTATTTAACCGCCACACAGATACGCAGTATTTT
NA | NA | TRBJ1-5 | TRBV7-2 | CASSPDAQPQHF | TGTGCCAGCAGCCCCGATGCTCAGCCCCAGCATTTT
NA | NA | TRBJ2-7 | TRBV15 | CATSRGGSGSYEQYF | TGTGCCACCAGCAGAGGGGGGTCCGGGTCCTACGAGCAGTACTTC
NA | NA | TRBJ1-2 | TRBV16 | CASSQSGRGEGYTF | TGTGCCAGCAGCCAATCGGGCAGGGGTGAAGGCTACACCTTC
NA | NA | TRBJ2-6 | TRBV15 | CATSRRSGANVLTF | TGTGCCACCAGCAGGAGATCTGGGGCCAACGTCCTGACTTTC
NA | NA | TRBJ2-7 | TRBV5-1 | CASSASGMNYEQYF | TGCGCCAGCAGCGCTTCCGGGATGAACTACGAGCAGTACTTC